The 19 T cell receptor beta chains given below trace back to one sample, sequenced in a study of cytomegalovirus exposure and HLA in healthy donors. The primer mix had 60 Vbeta and 13 Jbeta primers. Measured with immunoSEQ multiplex PCR; TCRdb has only the in-frame clones, and not every one. The profile shows 140,000 to 150,000 clones, 60% to 85% of them singletons. Source material: PBMCs. Receptors were obtained from a man in his forties in good health and CMV-seropositive.

The CDR3 DNA is TGTGCCAGCAGTACCGGGACAGATACTTACGAGCAGTACTTC. This encodes CASSTGTDTYEQYF. V and J are TRBV28 and TRBJ2-5, with 7 nucleotides matching TRBD1. The end of the DNA fits TRBJ2-7 better, so the J call may be wrong. Germline V gene sequence: CDR1 MDHEN, CDR2 SYDVKM. The CDR3 length is 14 residues.

This chain links TRBV4-1 with TRBJ2-1; 8 nucleotides align to TRBD2. CDR1 MGHRA and CDR2 YSYEKL come from the germline V gene. The CDR3 has 16 amino acids. The V and J ends lost 1 base and 6 bases, in that order; junction bases with no gene match: 8. CDR3 amino acids: CASSQGGLAGLNEQFF. The CDR3 DNA sequence: TGCGCCAGCAGCCAAGGAGGCCTAGCGGGCCTCAATGAGCAGTTCTTC.

The chain uses TRBV9 and TRBJ1-3; TRBD1 aligns across 9 bases. Trimming took 0 bases from V and 2 from J; bases not matched to a gene: 3. CDR3 length: 16 residues. Germline V lookup: CDR1 SGDLS, CDR2 YYNGEE. In nucleotides, the CDR3 is TGTGCCAGCAGCGTAGGACAGGGGGACACTGGAAACACCATATATTTT. Its translation: CASSVGQGDTGNTIYF.

This clone was observed a few times. The V and J genes are TRBV25-1 and TRBJ1-4; D unresolved. Germline values: CDR1 MGHDK, CDR2 SYGVNS. This CDR3 is 13 amino acids long. Trimming took off 1 base at V and 4 bases at J, with 4 bases between the two ends. CDR3 amino acids: CASSEWSNEKLFF. In DNA, the CDR3 is TGTGCCAGCAGTGAATGGAGTAATGAAAAACTGTTTTTT.

This clone occurred a few times. The CDR3 DNA reads as TGTGCCAGCAGGACGGAGGGGACAGTCCCCTACGAGCAGTACTTC. Translating it yields CASRTEGTVPYEQYF. The V gene is TRBV7-2, the J gene TRBJ2-7; D perhaps matches TRBD1 (7 bases). Between the trimmed V and J ends, which lost 6 bases and 2 bases, there was a span of 17 bases. The CDR3 extends over 15 amino acids. Germline V gives CDR1 SGHTA, CDR2 FQGNSA.

This sequence joins TRBV27 and TRBJ2-7; unclear D gene. V dropped 5 bases and J dropped 0 bases, with 8 bases sitting between them. The CDR3 consists of 13 residues. The germline V gene has CDR1 MNHEY and CDR2 SMNVEV (reference sequence). This CDR3 is CASSPLRSYEQYF. In DNA, the CDR3 is TGTGCCAGCAGTCCCCTCCGCTCCTACGAGCAGTACTTC.

The CDR3 sequence: CASSYVGGSGNTIYF. The CDR3 bases are TGTGCCAGCAGTTACGTGGGAGGCTCTGGAAACACCATATATTTT. The rearrangement joins TRBV6-6 to TRBJ1-3; D remains ambiguous. V shed 2 bases and J shed 0 bases, with 8 bases lying between them. The germline gives CDR1 MNHNY, CDR2 SVGAGI (reference sequence). The CDR3 consists of 15 residues.

The chain has TRBV28 and TRBJ1-1; D is perhaps TRBD1 (5 bases). V was pared by 2 bases and J by 1 base, with 8 bases between. The V gene's germline CDR1 is MDHEN and CDR2 SYDVKM. This CDR3 has 14 amino acids. DNA for the CDR3: TGTGCCAGCAGTTTAGGGCAGGGGAACACTGAAGCTTTCTTT. Translated: CASSLGQGNTEAFF. Based on the CDR3 plus reference TRBV28 and TRBJ1-1, the full variable domain is DVKVTQSSRYLVKRTGEKVFLECVQDMDHENMFWYRQDPGLGLRLIYFSYDVKMKEKGDIPEGYSVSREKKERFSLILESASTNQTSMYLCASSLGQGNTEAFFGQGTRLTVV.

This chain links TRBV9 with TRBJ2-1; 7 bases map to TRBD2. Looked up from germline, CDR1 is SGDLS and CDR2 is YYNGEE. CDR3 size: 15 residues. With 2 bases clipped from V and 3 bases from J, the junction kept 5 bases outside the gene matches. CDR3 in DNA: TGTGCCAGCAGCGTGGGCGGGAGCTACTACAATGAGCAGTTCTTC. This encodes CASSVGGSYYNEQFF.

This rearrangement joins TRBV4-1 to TRBJ2-7; 7 bases map to TRBD1. V lost 2 bases and J lost 2; bases outside the gene matches: 3. Germline V gene sequence: CDR1 MGHRA, CDR2 YSYEKL. The CDR3 covers 14 residues. CDR3 DNA sequence: TGCGCCAGCAGCCAACTAGGGGGCCCCTACGAGCAGTACTTC. Translation: CASSQLGGPYEQYF.

This clone has a single count. DNA of the CDR3: TGTGCCTGGATCCCCGGACAATGGAACACTGAAGCTTTCTTT. It specifies CAWIPGQWNTEAFF. The chain carries TRBV30 and TRBJ1-1; TRBD1 might be the D (5 bases). The V gene's germline CDR1 is GTSNPN and CDR2 SVGIG (reference sequence). The CDR3 totals 14 residues. The germline V and J ends were trimmed by 4 bases and 1 base, with 13 bases remaining between them.

The V gene is TRBV19, the J gene TRBJ1-2, with D uncertain. The germline CDR1 and CDR2 sequences are LNHDA and SQIVND (reference sequence). V lost 7 bases and J lost 6, with 12 bases in between. This CDR3 is 12 amino acids long. The CDR3 is CASMMGSNGYTF. The CDR3 bases are TGTGCCAGTATGATGGGGAGCAATGGCTACACCTTC.

The V call is TRBV11-2, the J call TRBJ2-7; TRBD1 agrees at 7 bases. Unmatched junction bases numbered 20, after V lost 5 bases and J lost 4 bases. This CDR3 spans 18 amino acids. Germline V CDR1 and CDR2: SGHAT, FQNNGV. As DNA, the CDR3 is TGTGCCAGCAGCCGCACCACAGGGACAGCCAATAATAAGTACGAGCAGTACTTC. Translating gives CASSRTTGTANNKYEQYF.

This rearrangement joins TRBV1 to TRBJ1-1. TRBV1 is a known pseudogene. The CDR3 runs to 15 residues. The CDR3 is CTSSQDRSVNTEAFF. DNA for the CDR3: TGCACCAGCAGCCAAGATCGTTCGGTGAACACTGAAGCTTTCTTT.

The rearrangement joins TRBV6-5 to TRBJ1-2, with 9 bases matching TRBD1. V was clipped by 2 bases and J by 8 bases; unmatched bases: 9. The CDR3 has 15 amino acids. Germline V gene data show CDR1 as MNHEY and CDR2 as SVGAGI. CDR3 bases: TGTGCCAGCAGTTACGATACAGGGACAGGGAAGGGCTACACCTTC. Translating gives CASSYDTGTGKGYTF.

This sequence joins TRBV7-9 and TRBJ2-7, with D tentatively TRBD1 (5 bases). V shed 7 bases and J shed 2 bases, with 15 bases lying between them. The CDR3 is made up of 14 amino acids. Germline loops: CDR1 SEHNR, CDR2 FQNEAQ (reference sequence). CDR3 DNA sequence: TGTGCCAGCAACCCTCAGGACACCCCCTACGAGCAGTACTTC. Protein: CASNPQDTPYEQYF.

The chain combines TRBV5-1 with TRBJ2-3; D possibly corresponds to TRBD1 (6 bases). V gave up 4 bases and J gave up 4 bases, with 19 bases separating them. The CDR3 contains 16 residues. The germline V gene has CDR1 SGHRS and CDR2 YFSETQ. CDR3 sequence: CASSILTGNGPDTQYF. The DNA of the CDR3 is TGCGCCAGCAGCATTCTTACAGGGAATGGGCCAGATACGCAGTATTTT. The full variable domain, with the rest looked up from reference TRBV5-1 and TRBJ2-3, is KAGVTQTPRYLIKTRGQQVTLSCSPISGHRSVSWYQQTPGQGLQFLFEYFSETQRNKGNFPGRFSGRQFSNSRSEMNVSTLELGDSALYLCASSILTGNGPDTQYFGPGTRLTVL.

The gene calls are TRBV2 and TRBJ2-2; 7 bases line up with TRBD2. V lost 8 bases and J lost 4; bases outside the gene matches: 7. Per the germline V gene, CDR1 is SNHLY and CDR2 is FYNNEI. The length of the CDR3 is 14 residues. The CDR3 bases are TGTGCCAGCGGGGCGGGAGTTTCCACCGGGGAGCTGTTTTTT. The encoded protein is CASGAGVSTGELFF.

The chain joins TRBV12-5 to TRBJ2-1, with D possibly matching TRBD2 (6 bases). This CDR3 has 14 residues. The germline V gene has CDR1 LGHNT and CDR2 FRNRAP. V lost 0 bases, J lost 9 bases, and 12 bases lay in between. The CDR3 spells CASGLVPPGVEQFF. For the CDR3, the DNA is TGTGCTAGTGGTTTGGTCCCTCCGGGAGTTGAGCAGTTCTTC.